This TCR beta chain was observed in a study of STAT5B mutations in CD4+ large granular lymphocyte leukemia. Study-level results: No patients shared main leukemic clonotypes, though around 25% appeared at low frequency elsewhere. Patient CD4-sorted repertoires stayed more clonal than healthy ones after leukemic-clone removal. TRBV06-family usage was enriched in top patient clones (8/27) versus controls (2/35).

As concerns this clone: The antigen is unknown.

The CDR3 sequence is 16 residues long. Per germline, CDR1 SGHRS and CDR2 YFSETQ. Between the trimmed V and J ends, which lost 4 bases and 4 bases, there was a span of 15 bases. The assay was run at survey level. Produced via immunoSEQ multiplex PCR; TCRdb's table is partial and in-frame only. The sample comprises 35,000 to 40,000 clones, about 80% of which are singletons, and approximately 0.5% rests with the top ten. The V gene is TRBV5-1, the J gene TRBJ2-6, with D possibly matching TRBD2 (7 bases). The receptor comes from a human donor in good health. Sample: CD4+ T cells from blood buffy coats. The CDR3 nucleotides read TGCGCCAGCAGCCCCTCTCGGGGGGCCGGGGCCAACGTCCTGACTTTC. It yields the protein CASSPSRGAGANVLTF.